This T cell receptor beta chain was recorded in a study of Graves' ophthalmopathy and Graves' hyperthyroidism. Regarding the study as a whole: Classification of ophthalmopathy versus stable hyperthyroidism by a 13-signature model yielded around 90% sensitivity and roughly 80% specificity.

RNA transcripts served as template for amplifying TCR beta CDR3 sequences. RT-PCR was first run with HTBI primers, then multiplex PCR in a second round. Each CDR3 protein gets one entry after TCRdb re-called the multiplex PCR reads with MiXCR. The sample has around 520,000 distinct CDR3 sequences, less than 40% seen once. V dropped 6 bases and J dropped 5; count of bases not matched to a gene: 2. CDR3 length: 14 residues. Looked up from germline, CDR1 is SQVTM and CDR2 is ANQGSEA. For this clonotype: The antigen is undetermined.

Hyperthyroidism patients, all newly diagnosed, had under 2 months' duration and ages of 18 to 65. Certain patients were not enrolled. These were patients with other autoimmune diseases, uncontrolled infections, pregnancy or lactation. The diagnosis was founded upon clinical symptoms, serum thyroxine, TRAb, thyroid ultrasound and orbital computed tomography. Sequenced material: peripheral blood or thyroid tissue (not recorded which). The gene calls are TRBV29-1 and TRBJ2-1, with 15 bases matching TRBD2. The receptor was derived from an adult man with Graves' hyperthyroidism. The CDR3 DNA reads TGCAGCGTGGGACTAGCGGGGGGTAACAATGAGCAGTTCTTC. Encoded protein: CSVGLAGGNNEQFF.